Below, 9 T cell receptor beta chains from the same sample are listed, as sequenced in a study of blood T cell repertoires in COVID-19. Assay used: immunoSEQ multiplex PCR; TCRdb lists only in-frame clones, some missing. The table has 200,000 or so clones, around 80% seen once. Sequencing used peripheral blood. The receptors shown here come from a man aged 25-40 years with active or convalescent COVID-19.

V usage is TRBV29-1 and J usage is TRBJ2-5, with a tentative D call TRBD2 (5 bases). This CDR3 is built from 15 residues. V gave up 0 bases and J gave up 4 bases, with 15 bases separating them. CDR1 is SQVTM, CDR2 ANQGSEA, per germline. The CDR3 DNA reads TGCAGCGTTGAAGATGGAGGCCGTTCGCGAGAGACCCAGTACTTC. This encodes CSVEDGGRSRETQYF.

V and J are TRBV5-1 and TRBJ2-2; 10 bases fit TRBD1. The J segment lost 4 bases and the V segment lost 0 bases, leaving 12 bases of the junction unmatched. CDR3 length equals 19 residues. Looked up from germline, CDR1 is SGHRS and CDR2 is YFSETQ. The CDR3 DNA sequence: TGCGCCAGCAGCTTGGCCGATTACCCCGACAGGGGGCTCACCGGGGAGCTGTTTTTT. Translated, it gives CASSLADYPDRGLTGELFF.

The sample holds one count of this clone. This rearrangement joins TRBV10-3 to TRBJ2-1; D is perhaps TRBD1 (6 bases). This CDR3 is built from 15 residues. Trimming removed 4 bases at V and 3 bases at J, with 13 bases between. In germline, CDR1 is ENHRY, CDR2 SYGVKD. The CDR3 region is CAISVEDRDYNEQFF. CDR3 sequence (DNA): TGTGCCATCAGTGTAGAGGACAGAGACTACAATGAGCAGTTCTTC.

The V call is TRBV5-4, the J call TRBJ1-3, with 8 bases lining up with TRBD1. CDR3 length: 16 residues. CDR1 and CDR2 from the germline V gene are SGHNT and YYREEE (reference sequence). V shed 0 bases, J shed 2 bases, and the junction held 4 bases outside the gene matches. CDR3 in amino acids: CASSLDQGATGNTIYF. CDR3 in DNA: TGTGCCAGCAGCTTGGACCAGGGGGCGACTGGAAACACCATATATTTT. Filled out from reference TRBV5-4 and TRBJ1-3, the complete variable domain reads ETGVTQSPTHLIKTRGQQVTLRCSSQSGHNTVSWYQQALGQGPQFIFQYYREEENGRGNFPPRFSGLQFPNYSSELNVNALELDDSALYLCASSLDQGATGNTIYFGEGSWLTVV.

This clone came up once. This chain's CDR3 is CASSYYPGGDSTEAFF. CDR3 nucleotide sequence: TGTGCCAGCAGTTACTACCCGGGAGGGGATAGCACTGAAGCTTTCTTT. The chain is built from TRBV6-2 or TRBV6-3 and TRBJ1-1; the D gene is possibly TRBD1 (5 bases). Trimming pared 1 base from V and 4 bases from J, leaving 16 bases between. Germline lookup yields CDR1 MNHEY and CDR2 SVGEGT. CDR3 length: 16 amino acids.

The chain employs TRBV18 and TRBJ2-3; 9 nucleotides align to TRBD2. V dropped 2 bases and J dropped 4; count of bases not matched to a gene: 13. CDR3 length: 18 amino acids. Germline V gives CDR1 KGHSH, CDR2 LQKENI. The CDR3 DNA follows: TGTGCCAGCTCACCATCACCTTGGGCGGGGGGGCCCTCAGATACGCAGTATTTT. It specifies CASSPSPWAGGPSDTQYF. The complete variable domain, with remaining parts taken from reference TRBV18 and TRBJ2-3, reads NAGVMQNPRHLVRRRGQEARLRCSPMKGHSHVYWYRQLPEEGLKFMVYLQKENIIDESGMPKERFSAEFPKEGPSILRIQQVVRGDSAAYFCASSPSPWAGGPSDTQYFGPGTRLTVL.

This clone is a singleton in its sample. The chain links TRBV4-2 to TRBJ1-3; no firm D call. Germline V CDR1 and CDR2: LGHNA, YNFKEQ. V was shortened by 3 bases and J by 8 bases, with 17 bases between the two germline ends. The CDR3 has 15 amino acids. CDR3 amino acids: CASSQPGPLGDTIYF. The DNA for the CDR3 is TGTGCCAGCAGCCAGCCCGGACCATTGGGAGACACCATATATTTT.

The genes are TRBV7-2 and TRBJ2-3, with a possible D match to TRBD1 (5 bases). This CDR3 has 14 residues. CDR1 and CDR2 (germline): SGHTA, FQGNSA. Trimming took off 1 base at V and 4 bases at J, with 9 bases between the two ends. CDR3 sequence reads: CASSLGQGSDTQYF. The CDR3, as DNA: TGTGCCAGCAGCTTAGGTCAGGGTTCAGATACGCAGTATTTT.

V gene TRBV5-1 combines with J gene TRBJ2-3; a weak D match, TRBD1 (5 bases). This CDR3 is 15 amino acids long. The germline V and J ends were trimmed by 2 bases and 3 bases, with 13 bases remaining between them. The germline gives CDR1 SGHRS, CDR2 YFSETQ. The CDR3 loop reads CASSLQVPSTDTQYF. In nucleotides, the CDR3 is TGCGCCAGCAGCTTACAGGTCCCATCAACAGATACGCAGTATTTT.